These 7 T cell receptor beta chains were sequenced from one sample in a study of type 1 regulatory T cells. One entry per CDR3 protein, called by TCRdb with MiXCR from the reads. The sample includes more than 12,000 distinct CDR3 sequences, roughly 15% seen only once; the top ten take approximately 15%. For these TCRs, the target antigens are not known. The sample comprised cultured T cells, either the whole culture or a sorted T cell fraction (not recorded which). The receptors come from a human donor in good health.

This clonotype was detected ten times or more. J is TRBJ2-2 and V is TRBV12-3 or TRBV12-4; a possible D gene is TRBD1 (5 bases). The ends were cut back, 0 bases at V and 6 bases at J, with 5 bases in the middle. There are 13 residues in the CDR3. Here the CDR3 reads CASSLAGAGELFF. In DNA form, the CDR3 reads TGTGCCAGCAGTTTAGCAGGGGCCGGGGAGCTGTTTTTT.

The genes are TRBV12-3 or TRBV12-4 and TRBJ2-2; D is ambiguous. With 3 bases removed from V and 3 bases from J, the gap between germline ends came to 5 bases. The CDR3 consists of 13 residues. DNA for the CDR3: TGTGCCAGCAGTTTCCGTGACACCGGGGAGCTGTTTTTT. Translation gives CASSFRDTGELFF.

This clonotype was observed a few times. The chain couples TRBV6-1 to TRBJ1-2; possibly TRBD1 for D (5 bases). This CDR3 is 15 amino acids long. V was trimmed by 2 bases and J by 5 bases, leaving 15 bases between them. Per the germline V gene, CDR1 is MNHNS and CDR2 is SASEGT. CDR3 in amino acids: CASSEMSVGAYGYTF. The CDR3 region has the DNA TGTGCCAGCAGTGAAATGTCAGTAGGGGCGTATGGCTACACCTTC.

This clonotype showed up many times. This chain links TRBV6-5 with TRBJ2-2; D is ambiguous. Trimming left V 6 bases short and J 1 base short, with 9 bases between. Germline values: CDR1 MNHEY, CDR2 SVGAGI. This CDR3 contains 14 residues. CDR3 nucleotide sequence: TGTGCCAGCAGGCCGCTGTTGAACACCGGGGAGCTGTTTTTT. It codes for CASRPLLNTGELFF.

This clonotype was seen more than once but under ten times. The rearrangement links TRBV5-1 to TRBJ1-1; D possibly corresponds to TRBD1 (5 bases). This CDR3 has 16 residues. V lost 2 bases to trimming and J lost 0 bases, with 14 bases between them. The V gene's germline CDR1 is SGHRS and CDR2 YFSETQ. Here the CDR3 DNA reads TGCGCCAGCAGCTTCCGAGGGACGGGAATGAACACTGAAGCTTTCTTT. Translated: CASSFRGTGMNTEAFF.

In this sample, this clonotype turned up many times. In DNA form, the CDR3 reads TGCGCCAGCAGCATACAGGGGGCTCATCAAGAGACCCAGTACTTC. It codes for CASSIQGAHQETQYF. The rearrangement uses TRBV5-1 and TRBJ2-5; 9 bases align to TRBD1. CDR3 size: 15 residues. Germline V gene sequence: CDR1 SGHRS, CDR2 YFSETQ. With 4 bases clipped from V and 2 bases from J, the junction kept 6 bases outside the gene matches.

This clonotype occurred many times. This chain joins TRBV4-3 and TRBJ2-1; D is uncertain. This CDR3 region has 14 residues. V lost 2 bases, J lost 3 bases, and 8 bases lay in between. Germline V gives CDR1 LGHNA, CDR2 YSLEER. The CDR3 nucleotides are TGCGCCAGCAGCCAAAGTATAGGCTACAATGAGCAGTTCTTC. Its translation: CASSQSIGYNEQFF.